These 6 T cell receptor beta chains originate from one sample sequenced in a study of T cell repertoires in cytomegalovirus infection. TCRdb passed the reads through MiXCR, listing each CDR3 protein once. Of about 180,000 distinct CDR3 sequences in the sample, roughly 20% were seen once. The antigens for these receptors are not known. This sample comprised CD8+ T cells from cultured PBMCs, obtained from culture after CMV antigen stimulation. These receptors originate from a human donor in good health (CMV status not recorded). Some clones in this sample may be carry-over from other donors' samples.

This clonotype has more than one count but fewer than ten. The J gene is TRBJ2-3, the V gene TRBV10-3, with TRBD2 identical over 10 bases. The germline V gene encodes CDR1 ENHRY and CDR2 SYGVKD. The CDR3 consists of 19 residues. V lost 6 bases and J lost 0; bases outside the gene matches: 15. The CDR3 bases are TGTGCCATCAGAACCCTTAGCGGGGGGCTAAATAGAAGCACAGATACGCAGTATTTT. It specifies CAIRTLSGGLNRSTDTQYF.

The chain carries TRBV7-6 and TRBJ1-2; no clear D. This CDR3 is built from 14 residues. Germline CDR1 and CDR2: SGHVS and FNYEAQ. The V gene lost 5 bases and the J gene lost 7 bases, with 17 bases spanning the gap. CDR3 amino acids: CASSPSRQDGGYTF. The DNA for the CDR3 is TGTGCCAGCAGCCCCAGTAGGCAGGACGGTGGCTACACCTTC. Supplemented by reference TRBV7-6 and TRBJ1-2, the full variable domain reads GAGVSQSPRYKVTKRGQDVALRCDPISGHVSLYWYRQALGQGPEFLTYFNYEAQQDKSGLPNDRFSAERPEGSISTLTIQRTEQRDSAMYRCASSPSRQDGGYTFGSGTRLTVV.

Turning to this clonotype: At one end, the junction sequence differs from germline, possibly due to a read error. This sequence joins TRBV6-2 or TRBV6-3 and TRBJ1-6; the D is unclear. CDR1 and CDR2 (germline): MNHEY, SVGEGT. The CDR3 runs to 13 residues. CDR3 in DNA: TGTGCCAGCAGTTACTCGAGTAATTCGCCCCTCCACTTT. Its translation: CASSYSSNSPLHF.

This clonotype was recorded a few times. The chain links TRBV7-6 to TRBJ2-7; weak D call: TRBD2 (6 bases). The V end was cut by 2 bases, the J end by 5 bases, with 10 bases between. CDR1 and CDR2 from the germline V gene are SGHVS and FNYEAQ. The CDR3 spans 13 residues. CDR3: CASSLLGEDEQYF. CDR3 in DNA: TGTGCCAGCAGCTTATTGGGGGAGGACGAGCAGTACTTC.

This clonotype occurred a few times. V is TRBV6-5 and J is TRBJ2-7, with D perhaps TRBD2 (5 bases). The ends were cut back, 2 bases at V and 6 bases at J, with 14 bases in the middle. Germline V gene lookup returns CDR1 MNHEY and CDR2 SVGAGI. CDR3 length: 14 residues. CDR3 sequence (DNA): TGTGCCAGCAGTTACGGTCCGGGATTGGGCGAGCAGTACTTC. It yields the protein CASSYGPGLGEQYF.

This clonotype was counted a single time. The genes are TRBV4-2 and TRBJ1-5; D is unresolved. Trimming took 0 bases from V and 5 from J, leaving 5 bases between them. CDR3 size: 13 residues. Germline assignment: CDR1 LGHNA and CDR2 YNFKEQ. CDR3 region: CASSQDADQPQHF. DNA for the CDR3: TGTGCCAGCAGCCAAGACGCAGATCAGCCCCAGCATTTT.